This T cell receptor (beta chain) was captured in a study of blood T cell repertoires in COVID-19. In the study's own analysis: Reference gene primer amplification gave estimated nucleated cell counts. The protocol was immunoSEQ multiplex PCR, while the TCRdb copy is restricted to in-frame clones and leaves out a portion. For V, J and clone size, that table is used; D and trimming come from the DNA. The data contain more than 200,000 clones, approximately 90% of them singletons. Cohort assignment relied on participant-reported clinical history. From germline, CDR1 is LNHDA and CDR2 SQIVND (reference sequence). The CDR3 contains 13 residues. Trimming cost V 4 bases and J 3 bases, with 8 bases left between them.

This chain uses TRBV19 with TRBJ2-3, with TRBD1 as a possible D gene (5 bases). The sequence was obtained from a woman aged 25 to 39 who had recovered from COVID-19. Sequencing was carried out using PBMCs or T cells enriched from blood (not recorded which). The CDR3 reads CASSRAGTDTQYF. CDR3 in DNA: TGTGCCAGTAGTAGAGCAGGGACAGATACGCAGTATTTT.